This TCR beta chain emerged from a study of blood T cell repertoires in COVID-19. As for the study in general: COVID-19 samples, acute and convalescent, were from the United States, Italy and Spain.

As concerns this clone: The sample contains more than one DNA sequence encoding this CDR3.

TCRdb's table, derived via immunoSEQ multiplex PCR, lists solely in-frame clones and lacks some. The profile shows roughly 180,000 clones, approximately 80% of them singletons. This TCR came from a man aged 50 to 60 who had recovered from COVID-19. The material sequenced was PBMCs or T cells enriched from blood (not recorded which).

The CDR3 sequence is CASSSRRNTEAFF. In nucleotides, the CDR3 is TGTGCCAGCAGCTCGAGGCGGAACACTGAAGCTTTCTTT. The gene calls are TRBV7-3 and TRBJ1-1; no clear D gene. Trimming removed 4 bases at V and 1 base at J, with 7 bases between. Germline V gene lookup returns CDR1 SGHTA and CDR2 FQGTGA. The CDR3 totals 13 residues.